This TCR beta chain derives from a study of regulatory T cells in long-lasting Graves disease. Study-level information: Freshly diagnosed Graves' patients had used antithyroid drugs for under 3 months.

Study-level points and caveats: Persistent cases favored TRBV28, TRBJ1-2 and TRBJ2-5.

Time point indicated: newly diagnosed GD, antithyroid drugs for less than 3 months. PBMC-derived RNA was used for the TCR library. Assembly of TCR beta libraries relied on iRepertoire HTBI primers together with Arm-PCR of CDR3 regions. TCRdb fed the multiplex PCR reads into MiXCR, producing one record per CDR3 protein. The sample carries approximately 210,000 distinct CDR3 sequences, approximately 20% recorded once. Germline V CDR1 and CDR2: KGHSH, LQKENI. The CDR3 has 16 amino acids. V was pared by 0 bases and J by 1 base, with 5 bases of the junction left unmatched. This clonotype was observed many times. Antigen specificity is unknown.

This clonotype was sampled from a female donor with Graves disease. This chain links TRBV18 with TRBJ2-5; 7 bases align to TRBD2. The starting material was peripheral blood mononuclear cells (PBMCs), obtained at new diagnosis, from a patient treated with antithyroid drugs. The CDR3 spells CASSPPQGGIQETQYF. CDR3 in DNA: TGTGCCAGCTCACCACCCCAGGGAGGGATCCAAGAGACCCAGTACTTC.